This T cell receptor (beta chain) emerged from a study of blood T cells in healthy people across ages. Study observations and caveats: Among long-lived donors, naive CD4+ cells were more numerous and diversity higher than in aged donors.

On this clonotype: No antigen is known for it.

A second PCR of roughly 7 to 11 cycles used a sample-barcoded 5' primer and a J-beta primer mix. From the 5' RACE reads, TCRdb called clonotypes with MiXCR, one entry per CDR3 protein. This table holds 800,000 to 950,000 distinct CDR3 sequences, around 49% found once. V dropped 3 bases and J dropped 3 bases, with 15 bases sitting between them. The CDR3 totals 16 residues. CDR1 is LGHDT and CDR2 is YNNKEL in the germline V gene (reference sequence). This chain connects TRBV3-1 to TRBJ2-1; D might be TRBD1 or TRBD2, each matching 6 bases. This receptor was taken from a man aged 30-40 years in good health. The source material was blood. In nucleotides, the CDR3 is TGTGCCAGCAGCCAGTCTATGGGGGGCCTCTACAATGAGCAGTTCTTC. As protein: CASSQSMGGLYNEQFF.